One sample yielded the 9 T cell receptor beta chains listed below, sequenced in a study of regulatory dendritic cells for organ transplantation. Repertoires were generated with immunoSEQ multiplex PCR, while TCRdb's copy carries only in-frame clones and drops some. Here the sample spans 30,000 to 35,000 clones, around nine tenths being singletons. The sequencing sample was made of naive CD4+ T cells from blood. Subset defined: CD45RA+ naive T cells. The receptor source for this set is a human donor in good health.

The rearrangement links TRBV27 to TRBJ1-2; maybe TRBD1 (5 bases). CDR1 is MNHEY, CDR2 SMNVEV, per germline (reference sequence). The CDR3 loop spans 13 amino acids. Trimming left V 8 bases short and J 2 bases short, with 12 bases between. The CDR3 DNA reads TGTGCCAGCTGGGACGCAAAAAACTATGGCTACACCTTC. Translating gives CASWDAKNYGYTF.

CDR3 residues: CASSSGTSGVREQFF. DNA for the CDR3: TGTGCCAGCAGCTCCGGGACTAGCGGCGTGAGGGAGCAGTTCTTC. The J gene is TRBJ2-1, the V gene TRBV5-4; TRBD2 matches 11 bases. CDR1 SGHNT and CDR2 YYREEE come from the germline V gene (reference sequence). With 3 bases clipped from V and 10 bases from J, the junction kept 9 bases outside the gene matches. The CDR3 contains 15 residues.

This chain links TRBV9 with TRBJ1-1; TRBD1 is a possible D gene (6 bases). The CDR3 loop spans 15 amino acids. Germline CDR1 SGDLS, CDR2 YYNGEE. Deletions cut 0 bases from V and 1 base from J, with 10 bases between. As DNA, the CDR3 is TGTGCCAGCAGCGTAGCAGGGGAGTGGAACACTGAAGCTTTCTTT. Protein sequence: CASSVAGEWNTEAFF.

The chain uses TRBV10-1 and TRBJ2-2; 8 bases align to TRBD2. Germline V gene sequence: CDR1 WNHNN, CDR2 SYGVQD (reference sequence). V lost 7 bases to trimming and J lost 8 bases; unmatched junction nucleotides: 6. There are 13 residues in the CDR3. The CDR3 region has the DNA TGCGCCAGCATTCAAGCGGGAGAGGGGGAGCTGTTTTTT. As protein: CASIQAGEGELFF.

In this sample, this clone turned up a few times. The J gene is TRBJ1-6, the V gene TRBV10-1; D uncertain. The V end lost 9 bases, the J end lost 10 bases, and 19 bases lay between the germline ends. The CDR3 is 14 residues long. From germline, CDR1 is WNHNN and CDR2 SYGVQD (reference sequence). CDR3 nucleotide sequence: TGCGCCAGGATACAACGGGAAACCGAATCACCCCTCCACTTT. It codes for CARIQRETESPLHF.

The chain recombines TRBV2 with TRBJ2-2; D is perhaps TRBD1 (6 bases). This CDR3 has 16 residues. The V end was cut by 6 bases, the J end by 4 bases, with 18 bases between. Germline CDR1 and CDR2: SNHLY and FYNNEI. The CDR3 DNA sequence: TGTGCCAGCAGGCCCAAAACCGGACAGCGCACCGGGGAGCTGTTTTTT. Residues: CASRPKTGQRTGELFF.

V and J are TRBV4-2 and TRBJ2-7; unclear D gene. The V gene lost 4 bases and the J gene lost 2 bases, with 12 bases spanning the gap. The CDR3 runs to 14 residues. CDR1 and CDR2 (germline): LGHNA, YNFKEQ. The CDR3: CASSPPRAPYEQYF. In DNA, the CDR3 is TGTGCCAGCAGCCCCCCTCGAGCCCCCTACGAGCAGTACTTC.

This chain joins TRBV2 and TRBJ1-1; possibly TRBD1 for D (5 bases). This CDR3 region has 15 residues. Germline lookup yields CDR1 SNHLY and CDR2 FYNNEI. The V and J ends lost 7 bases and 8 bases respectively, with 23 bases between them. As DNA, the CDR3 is TGTGCCAGCATCCGGAGGGCCAGGGACCCTATAGAAGCTTTCTTT. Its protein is CASIRRARDPIEAFF.

CDR3 nucleotide sequence: TGTGCCAGCAGCCCTGGGACAGGGGAGACTGAAGCTTTCTTT. Protein: CASSPGTGETEAFF. The rearrangement uses TRBV7-3 and TRBJ1-1; 10 bases agree with TRBD1. CDR3 length: 14 amino acids. From germline, CDR1 is SGHTA and CDR2 FQGTGA. V was clipped by 5 bases and J by 5 bases; unmatched bases: 5.